This T cell receptor beta chain comes out of a study of shared clonotypes between healthy human individuals. Germline assignment: CDR1 MDHEN and CDR2 SYDVKM. V was trimmed by 5 bases and J by 6 bases, leaving 20 bases between them. This CDR3 is 16 amino acids long. Clones were sequenced by immunoSEQ multiplex PCR, and TCRdb holds only the in-frame ones, with some missing. The sample carries fewer than 550,000 clones, approximately 79% recorded once. The chain links TRBV28 to TRBJ2-1; D is possibly TRBD1 or TRBD2 (5 bases each). The origin of this receptor is a woman aged 40 to 55 in good health. Some clones in this sample may be carry-over from other donors' samples. The sequenced sample consisted of PBMCs. As DNA, the CDR3 is TGTGCCAGCAGTCGAACCAGGGAGATCCATCGCAATGAGCAGTTCTTC. It codes for CASSRTREIHRNEQFF.